The subject of this entry is one T cell receptor (beta chain). Antigen unknown. TCRdb re-derived calls from the RACE reads in MiXCR, one entry per CDR3 protein. The data hold about 85,000 distinct CDR3 sequences, with approximately 10% observed a single time. This sample was included in a study of human T cells and chemical hapten exposure. Looking at the study overall: The study sensitized with 2% DPC on a 2 cm by 2 cm patch of upper inner arm skin.

General observations from the study: After DPC sensitization, TCRs above 1 in 1000 frequency showed no change. The donor cohort had alopecia, so its immune response may not match that of healthy people.

Regarding time point: patch test 2, 6 weeks after DPC sensitization. Treatment in this sample: therapeutic diphenylcyclopropenone sensitization with weekly scalp DPC. Alopecia patients deemed DPC-suitable, aged 18 to 70, excluding pregnancy. The CDR3 consists of 13 residues. Germline CDR1 SGHVS, CDR2 FQNEAQ. The V gene lost 6 bases and the J gene lost 0 bases, with 6 bases spanning the gap. This specimen was whole blood, taken in connection with sensitization to the hapten diphenylcyclopropenone (DPC). The clonotype comes from a man younger than 30 with alopecia areata. Some clones in this sample may be carry-over from other donors' samples. The chain links TRBV7-8 to TRBJ2-1; D might be TRBD1 (5 bases). In DNA, the CDR3 is TGTGCCAGCAGGCAGGGCTCCTACAATGAGCAGTTCTTC. Amino acids: CASRQGSYNEQFF.